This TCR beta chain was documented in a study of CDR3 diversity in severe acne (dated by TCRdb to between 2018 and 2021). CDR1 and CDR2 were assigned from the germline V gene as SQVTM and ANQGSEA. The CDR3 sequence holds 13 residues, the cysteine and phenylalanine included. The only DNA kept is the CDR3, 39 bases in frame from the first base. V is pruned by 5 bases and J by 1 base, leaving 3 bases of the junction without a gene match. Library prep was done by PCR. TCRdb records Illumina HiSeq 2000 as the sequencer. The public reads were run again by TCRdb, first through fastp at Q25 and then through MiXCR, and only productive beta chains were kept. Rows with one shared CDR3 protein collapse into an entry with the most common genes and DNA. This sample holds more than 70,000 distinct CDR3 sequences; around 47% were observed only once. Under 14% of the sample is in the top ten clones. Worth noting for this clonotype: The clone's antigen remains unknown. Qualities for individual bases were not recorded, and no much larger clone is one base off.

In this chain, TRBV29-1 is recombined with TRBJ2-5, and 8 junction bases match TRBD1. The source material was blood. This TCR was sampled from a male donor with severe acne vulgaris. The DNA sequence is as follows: TGCAGCGTTCAGGACAGGGTCCAAGAGACCCAGTACTTC. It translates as CSVQDRVQETQYF.